This entry lists 5 T cell receptor beta chains sequenced from one sample in a study of blood T cell repertoires in COVID-19 (dated by TCRdb to the early 2020s). Libraries were prepared through the immunoSEQ multiplex PCR assay. TCRdb took this table from immuneACCESS and kept in-frame rearrangements with V and J called. Such tables lack part of the clones; where checked against another copy, unresolved V genes explain under half of the gap, and the rest is unexplained. The sample has more than 50,000 clones on record, around 83% of them singletons. Of the sample, around 12% falls within the top ten clones. The sequencing sample was made of peripheral blood. All receptors derive from a human donor in a cohort sampled during active COVID-19.

J is TRBJ2-1 and V is TRBV28, with 10 bases fitting TRBD2. Germline loops: CDR1 MDHEN, CDR2 SYDVKM. V gave up 4 bases and J gave up 7 bases; unmatched junction bases: 4. The CDR3 extends over 14 amino acids. The chain's CDR3 is CASSWTSGFNEQFF. For the CDR3, the DNA is TGTGCCAGCAGTTGGACTAGCGGTTTTAATGAGCAGTTCTTC. Full variable domain (remainder filled in from reference TRBV28 and TRBJ2-1): DVKVTQSSRYLVKRTGEKVFLECVQDMDHENMFWYRQDPGLGLRLIYFSYDVKMKEKGDIPEGYSVSREKKERFSLILESASTNQTSMYLCASSWTSGFNEQFFGPGTRLTVL.

This sequence joins TRBV7-8 and TRBJ1-1; D unclear. The V end lost 3 bases, the J end lost 4 bases, and 9 bases lay between the germline ends. CDR3 size: 13 residues. Germline V gene sequence: CDR1 SGHVS, CDR2 FQNEAQ. The CDR3 DNA is TGTGCCAGCAGCTTTTCGGGTGCCACTGAAGCTTTCTTT. It is translated as CASSFSGATEAFF.

V usage is TRBV28 and J usage is TRBJ1-1; D perhaps matches TRBD1 (5 bases). V was trimmed by 5 bases and J by 1 base, leaving 11 bases between them. The CDR3 spans 14 residues. Germline CDR1 is MDHEN and CDR2 is SYDVKM. CDR3 amino acids: CASSKDSKNTEAFF. As DNA, the CDR3 is TGTGCCAGCAGTAAAGACAGCAAGAACACTGAAGCTTTCTTT.

The J gene is TRBJ2-2, the V gene TRBV10-3; weak D call: TRBD2 (7 bases). This CDR3 contains 15 residues. The ends were cut back, 6 bases at V and 2 bases at J, with 13 bases in the middle. Germline V gene lookup returns CDR1 ENHRY and CDR2 SYGVKD. The CDR3 DNA reads as TGTGCCATCAGAACCGCGGGGGCCAACACCGGGGAGCTGTTTTTT. Protein sequence: CAIRTAGANTGELFF.

The chain links TRBV11-2 to TRBJ1-5; TRBD1 matches at 10 bases. The length of the CDR3 is 17 residues. V dropped 2 bases and J dropped 5; count of bases not matched to a gene: 9. Germline-derived CDR1 and CDR2 are SGHAT and FQNNGV. The DNA of the CDR3 is TGTGCCAGCAGCTTAAGTCGAGTGGGGACAGGGGATCAGCCCCAGCATTTT. As protein: CASSLSRVGTGDQPQHF.